These T cell receptor beta chains were read from a single sample in a study of Graves' ophthalmopathy and Graves' hyperthyroidism. TCRdb ran MiXCR on the multiplex PCR reads and lists one entry per CDR3 protein. The data show about 600,000 distinct CDR3 sequences, with just under 40% seen just once and about 4% held by the top ten. Sequenced input: peripheral blood or thyroid tissue (not recorded which). The source of these receptors is an adult man with Graves' hyperthyroidism. Each CDR3 is given with its conserved first and last residue. A D gene is named only where the DNA matches it firmly. Clone size is shown for a subset of rows, as once, few, many or a class of expanded clone.

length: 15; V: TRBV5-1; size: -; D: -; J: TRBJ1-4; CDR3: CASSLGTATNEELFF; DNA: TGCGCCAGCAGCTTGGGGACAGCAACTAATGAAGAACTGTTTTTT
length: 15; V: TRBV24-1; size: many; D: -; J: TRBJ2-2; CDR3: CATSEVGGGAGELFF; DNA: TGTGCCACCAGTGAGGTTGGAGGGGGCGCCGGGGAGCTGTTTTTT
length: 14; V: TRBV9; size: -; D: TRBD1; J: TRBJ2-5; CDR3: CASSAEQGFETQYF; DNA: TGTGCCAGCAGCGCGGAACAGGGGTTTGAGACCCAGTACTTC
length: 14; V: TRBV10-3; size: -; D: -; J: TRBJ2-3; CDR3: CAISPTGSTDTQYF; DNA: TGTGCCATCAGTCCGACAGGCAGCACAGATACGCAGTATTTT
length: 13; V: TRBV12-3/TRBV12-4; size: many; D: -; J: TRBJ2-7; CDR3: CASSLSATYEQYF; DNA: TGTGCCAGCAGTTTATCAGCCACCTACGAGCAGTACTTC
length: 16; V: TRBV30; size: -; D: -; J: TRBJ1-6; CDR3: CAWSRRIRGRYSPLHF; DNA: TGTGCCTGGAGTAGAAGGATCCGGGGCCGTTATTCACCCCTCCACTTT
length: 15; V: TRBV29-1; size: -; D: -; J: TRBJ2-7; CDR3: CSVDGLGQGTTEQYF; DNA: TGCAGCGTTGACGGATTGGGGCAGGGAACAACCGAGCAGTACTTC
length: 13; V: TRBV7-8; size: -; D: -; J: TRBJ2-7; CDR3: CAWRGGRTYEQYF; DNA: TGTGCCTGGAGAGGTGGCAGAACCTACGAGCAGTACTTC
length: 14; V: TRBV2; size: many; D: -; J: TRBJ2-5; CDR3: CASRKTANQETQYF; DNA: TGTGCCAGCAGGAAAACAGCAAACCAAGAGACCCAGTACTTC
length: 15; V: TRBV3-1; size: -; D: TRBD1; J: TRBJ2-5; CDR3: CASSHDDRGRETQYF; DNA: TGTGCCAGCAGCCATGACGACAGGGGTCGGGAGACCCAGTACTTC
length: 12; V: TRBV5-1; size: -; D: -; J: TRBJ1-2; CDR3: CASSLDSDGYTF; DNA: TGCGCCAGCAGCTTAGACTCAGATGGCTACACCTTC
length: 15; V: TRBV9; size: -; D: -; J: TRBJ2-3; CDR3: CASSVTAGGTDTQYF; DNA: TGTGCCAGCAGCGTAACAGCCGGGGGCACAGATACGCAGTATTTT
length: 15; V: TRBV7-2; size: -; D: TRBD2; J: TRBJ2-7; CDR3: CASSKIAGLNYEQYF; DNA: TGTGCCAGCAGCAAAATAGCGGGATTAAACTACGAGCAGTACTTC
length: 23; V: TRBV24-1; size: -; D: TRBD2; J: TRBJ2-7; CDR3: CATSDSQGGSFSGREDLIYEQYF; DNA: TGTGCCACCAGTGATTCCCAGGGCGGATCATTCAGCGGGAGAGAGGATTTAATCTACGAGCAGTACTTC
length: 11; V: TRBV12-3/TRBV12-4; size: many; D: -; J: TRBJ1-2; CDR3: CASSLSNGYTF; DNA: TGTGCCAGCAGTTTGTCGAATGGCTACACCTTC
length: 14; V: TRBV6-5; size: few; D: -; J: TRBJ1-2; CDR3: CASSRTAGNNGYTF; DNA: TGTGCCAGCAGTCGCACTGCAGGGAATAATGGCTACACCTTC
length: 12; V: TRBV6-1; size: many; D: -; J: TRBJ2-7; CDR3: CASRDLLYEQYF; DNA: TGTGCCAGCCGTGATTTGCTCTACGAGCAGTACTTC
length: 14; V: TRBV9; size: many; D: -; J: TRBJ1-2; CDR3: CASSPTTENYGYTF; DNA: TGTGCCAGCAGCCCGACGACGGAGAACTATGGCTACACCTTC
length: 15; V: TRBV29-1; size: once; D: TRBD2; J: TRBJ2-7; CDR3: CSASAGLADTYEQYF; DNA: TGCAGTGCTAGCGCGGGACTAGCTGATACCTACGAGCAGTACTTC
length: 15; V: TRBV7-8; size: few; D: -; J: TRBJ2-2; CDR3: CASSLDLGPIGELFF; DNA: TGTGCCAGCAGCTTAGATCTGGGACCCATCGGGGAGCTGTTTTTT
length: 16; V: TRBV3-1; size: many; D: -; J: TRBJ2-5; CDR3: CASSPRGAEYQETQYF; DNA: TGTGCCAGCAGCCCACGAGGGGCGGAGTACCAAGAGACCCAGTACTTC
length: 12; V: TRBV27; size: -; D: TRBD1; J: TRBJ1-5; CDR3: CATGRGNQPQHF; DNA: TGTGCCACCGGCAGGGGGAATCAGCCCCAGCATTTT
length: 13; V: TRBV29-1; size: many; D: -; J: TRBJ2-3; CDR3: CSVSSDRTDTQYF; DNA: TGCAGCGTTTCGTCGGACCGCACAGATACGCAGTATTTT
length: 12; V: TRBV5-1; size: many; D: -; J: TRBJ2-7; CDR3: CASTTPGYEQYF; DNA: TGCGCCAGCACAACTCCGGGCTACGAGCAGTACTTC
length: 12; V: TRBV29-1; size: few; D: -; J: TRBJ2-1; CDR3: CSSRPGANEQFF; DNA: TGCAGCTCCCGCCCCGGGGCGAATGAGCAGTTCTTC
length: 14; V: TRBV28; size: -; D: -; J: TRBJ2-7; CDR3: CASSAGVTTYEQYF; DNA: TGTGCCAGCAGTGCAGGGGTAACAACCTACGAGCAGTACTTC
length: 15; V: TRBV4-2; size: -; D: -; J: TRBJ1-1; CDR3: CASSQDRSAGTEAFF; DNA: TGTGCCAGCAGCCAAGATCGGTCCGCCGGGACTGAAGCTTTCTTT
length: 13; V: TRBV19; size: many; D: -; J: TRBJ2-7; CDR3: CASSIRGFYEQYF; DNA: TGTGCCAGTAGTATTAGGGGTTTTTACGAGCAGTACTTC
length: 19; V: TRBV10-3; size: -; D: -; J: TRBJ1-2; CDR3: CAISESSRDKGLGNHGYTF; DNA: TGTGCCATCAGTGAGTCGTCGCGGGACAAAGGTCTAGGGAACCATGGCTACACCTTC
length: 13; V: TRBV29-1; size: -; D: TRBD1; J: TRBJ2-7; CDR3: CSVEATGSYEQYF; DNA: TGCAGCGTTGAGGCGACAGGGTCCTACGAGCAGTACTTC
length: 16; V: TRBV2; size: many; D: TRBD1; J: TRBJ1-6; CDR3: CASSGTGGPNNSPLHF; DNA: TGTGCCAGCAGTGGGACAGGTGGACCAAATAATTCACCCCTCCACTTT
length: 11; V: TRBV29-1; size: many; D: -; J: TRBJ1-1; CDR3: CSVVGRTEAFF; DNA: TGCAGCGTTGTTGGTAGAACTGAAGCTTTCTTT
length: 13; V: TRBV29-1; size: many; D: -; J: TRBJ1-1; CDR3: CSVERGWDTEAFF; DNA: TGCAGCGTTGAACGGGGTTGGGACACTGAAGCTTTCTTT
length: 14; V: TRBV20-1; size: -; D: TRBD1; J: TRBJ2-1; CDR3: CSARDQGAYNEQFF; DNA: TGCAGTGCTAGAGATCAGGGGGCGTACAATGAGCAGTTCTTC
length: 15; V: TRBV7-9; size: -; D: -; J: TRBJ1-2; CDR3: CASSLDGASSGGYTF; DNA: TGTGCCAGCAGCTTAGACGGGGCTTCATCAGGAGGCTACACCTTC
length: 16; V: TRBV20-1; size: -; D: TRBD1; J: TRBJ1-1; CDR3: CSARGQGQRLGTEAFF; DNA: TGCAGTGCTAGAGGACAGGGGCAGAGACTCGGCACTGAGGCTTTCTTT
length: 12; V: TRBV29-1; size: few; D: -; J: TRBJ2-7; CDR3: CSVVGETYEQYF; DNA: TGCAGCGTTGTCGGGGAAACCTACGAGCAGTACTTC
length: 17; V: TRBV10-3; size: -; D: -; J: TRBJ1-4; CDR3: CASSQGTASATNEKLFF; DNA: TGTGCCAGCAGTCAGGGGACGGCCTCTGCAACTAATGAAAAACTGTTTTTT
length: 18; V: TRBV10-3; size: many; D: -; J: TRBJ2-2; CDR3: CAISESTVGKTNTGELFF; DNA: TGTGCCATCAGTGAGTCGACCGTTGGGAAAACGAACACCGGGGAGCTGTTTTTT
length: 17; V: TRBV7-8; size: -; D: -; J: TRBJ1-4; CDR3: CASSQEGTSAVEEKLFF; DNA: TGTGCCAGCAGCCAAGAAGGGACTAGCGCGGTTGAGGAAAAACTGTTTTTT
length: 16; V: TRBV7-2; size: many; D: -; J: TRBJ1-2; CDR3: CASSFYLAEQNYGYTF; DNA: TGTGCCAGCAGCTTCTATCTGGCGGAACAAAACTATGGCTACACCTTC
length: 16; V: TRBV7-8; size: many; D: TRBD1; J: TRBJ1-6; CDR3: CASSFTGEVMYSPLHF; DNA: TGTGCCAGCAGCTTTACAGGGGAGGTTATGTACTCACCCCTCCACTTT
length: 17; V: TRBV20-1; size: many; D: -; J: TRBJ1-1; CDR3: CSAKGYGKVRAYTEAFF; DNA: TGCAGTGCCAAGGGGTACGGTAAGGTCCGAGCTTACACTGAAGCTTTCTTT
length: 16; V: TRBV15; size: once; D: TRBD2; J: TRBJ2-1; CDR3: CATSSSREGRNNEQFF; DNA: TGTGCCACCAGCAGTTCCCGGGAGGGCCGAAACAATGAGCAGTTCTTC
length: 15; V: TRBV29-1; size: many; D: TRBD1; J: TRBJ2-7; CDR3: CSVEDQSGGKYEQYF; DNA: TGCAGCGTTGAAGATCAGTCAGGGGGCAAGTACGAGCAGTACTTC
length: 15; V: TRBV4-2; size: many; D: TRBD1; J: TRBJ1-6; CDR3: CASSQGDSVGSPLHF; DNA: TGTGCCAGCAGCCAGGGGGACAGCGTGGGCTCACCCCTCCACTTT
length: 15; V: TRBV9; size: many; D: TRBD1; J: TRBJ1-2; CDR3: CASSAGQGPTYGYTF; DNA: TGTGCCAGCAGCGCCGGACAGGGTCCTACCTATGGCTACACCTTC
length: 14; V: TRBV19; size: few; D: -; J: TRBJ1-1; CDR3: CASKVGSAKFEAFF; DNA: TGTGCCAGTAAGGTAGGCAGCGCGAAGTTTGAAGCTTTCTTT
length: 15; V: TRBV6-5; size: few; D: TRBD1; J: TRBJ1-5; CDR3: CASSLGQGVLQPQHF; DNA: TGTGCCAGCAGTCTGGGACAGGGGGTTTTACAGCCCCAGCATTTT
length: 13; V: TRBV2; size: -; D: -; J: TRBJ2-1; CDR3: CASTSGEPNEQFF; DNA: TGTGCCAGCACCTCAGGGGAACCAAATGAGCAGTTCTTC
length: 14; V: TRBV7-9; size: many; D: -; J: TRBJ1-1; CDR3: CASSLFGAGTEAFF; DNA: TGTGCCAGCAGCTTATTCGGGGCGGGAACTGAAGCTTTCTTT
length: 18; V: TRBV6-5; size: -; D: TRBD1; J: TRBJ1-1; CDR3: CASSHHMPADRGNTEAFF; DNA: TGTGCCAGCAGTCACCACATGCCCGCGGACAGGGGGAACACTGAAGCTTTCTTT
length: 16; V: TRBV2; size: -; D: TRBD2; J: TRBJ2-3; CDR3: CASRRLAGGVTDTQYF; DNA: TGTGCCAGCAGACGACTAGCGGGGGGGGTCACAGATACGCAGTATTTT
length: 14; V: TRBV10-3; size: -; D: -; J: TRBJ1-2; CDR3: CAISTPGRSYGYTF; DNA: TGTGCCATCAGCACCCCGGGACGGAGCTATGGCTACACCTTC
length: 14; V: TRBV10-2; size: many; D: TRBD1; J: TRBJ1-1; CDR3: CASSVDRENTEAFF; DNA: TGCGCCAGCAGTGTGGACAGGGAGAACACTGAAGCTTTCTTT